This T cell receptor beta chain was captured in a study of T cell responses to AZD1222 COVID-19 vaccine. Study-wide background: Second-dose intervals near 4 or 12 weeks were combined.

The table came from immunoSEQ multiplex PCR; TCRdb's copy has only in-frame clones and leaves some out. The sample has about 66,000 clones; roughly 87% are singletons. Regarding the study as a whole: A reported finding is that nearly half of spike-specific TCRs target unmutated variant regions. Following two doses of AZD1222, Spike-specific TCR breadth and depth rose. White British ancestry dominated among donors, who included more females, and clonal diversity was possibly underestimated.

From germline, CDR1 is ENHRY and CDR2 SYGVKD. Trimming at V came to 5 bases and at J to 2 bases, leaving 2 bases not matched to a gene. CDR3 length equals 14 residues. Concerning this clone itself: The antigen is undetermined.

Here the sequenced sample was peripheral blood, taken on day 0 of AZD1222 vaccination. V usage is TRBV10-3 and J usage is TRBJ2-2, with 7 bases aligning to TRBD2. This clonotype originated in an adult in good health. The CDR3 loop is CAISRDYNTGELFF. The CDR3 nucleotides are TGTGCCATCAGTCGGGACTACAACACCGGGGAGCTGTTTTTT.